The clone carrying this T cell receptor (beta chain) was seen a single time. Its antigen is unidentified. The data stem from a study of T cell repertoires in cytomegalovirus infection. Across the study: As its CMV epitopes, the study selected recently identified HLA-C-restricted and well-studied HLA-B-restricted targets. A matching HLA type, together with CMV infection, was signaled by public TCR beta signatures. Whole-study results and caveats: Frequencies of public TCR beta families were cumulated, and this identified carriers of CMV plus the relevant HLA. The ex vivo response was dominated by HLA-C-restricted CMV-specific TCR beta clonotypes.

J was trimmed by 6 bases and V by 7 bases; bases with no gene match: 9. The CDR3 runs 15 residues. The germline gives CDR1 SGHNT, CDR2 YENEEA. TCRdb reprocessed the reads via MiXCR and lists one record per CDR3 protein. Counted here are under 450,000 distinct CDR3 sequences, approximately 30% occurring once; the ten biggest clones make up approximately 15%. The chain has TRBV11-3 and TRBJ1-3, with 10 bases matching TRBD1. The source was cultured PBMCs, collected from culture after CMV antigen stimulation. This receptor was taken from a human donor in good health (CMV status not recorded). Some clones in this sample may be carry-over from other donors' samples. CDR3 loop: CASTLRGQGPNTIYF. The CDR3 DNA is TGTGCCAGCACCCTGAGGGGACAGGGGCCAAACACCATATATTTT.